Below, one T cell receptor beta chain is given with its context. Germline-derived CDR1 and CDR2 are KGHSH and LQKENI. The CDR3 covers 16 residues. Between the trimmed V and J ends, which lost 3 bases and 0 bases, there was a span of 15 bases. This sample is part of a study of blood T cell repertoires in COVID-19. Looking at the study overall: Acute and convalescent COVID-19 specimens originated in the United States, Italy and Spain. PBMCs, B-cell-depleted T cells, or T cells provided the cDNA or gDNA that made up the material.

How the authors handled the data: Estimates of nucleated cell counts were drawn from the amplification of reference gene primers. The table came from immunoSEQ multiplex PCR; TCRdb's copy has only in-frame clones and leaves some out. D and trimming were read from the DNA, whereas the V and J calls and clone size are those reported in that table. The sample consists of roughly 110,000 clones, around 80% of them appearing once. The sequenced material came from peripheral blood. The source is a woman aged 70-85 years with acute or convalescent COVID-19. The chain employs TRBV18 and TRBJ2-7, with D perhaps matching TRBD2 (6 bases). The CDR3 is CASSPYVGLSSYEQYF. The CDR3 DNA is TGTGCCAGCTCACCGTACGTGGGACTGAGCTCCTACGAGCAGTACTTC. Together with reference TRBV18 and TRBJ2-7, the CDR3 gives the full variable domain: NAGVMQNPRHLVRRRGQEARLRCSPMKGHSHVYWYRQLPEEGLKFMVYLQKENIIDESGMPKERFSAEFPKEGPSILRIQQVVRGDSAAYFCASSPYVGLSSYEQYFGPGTRLTVT.